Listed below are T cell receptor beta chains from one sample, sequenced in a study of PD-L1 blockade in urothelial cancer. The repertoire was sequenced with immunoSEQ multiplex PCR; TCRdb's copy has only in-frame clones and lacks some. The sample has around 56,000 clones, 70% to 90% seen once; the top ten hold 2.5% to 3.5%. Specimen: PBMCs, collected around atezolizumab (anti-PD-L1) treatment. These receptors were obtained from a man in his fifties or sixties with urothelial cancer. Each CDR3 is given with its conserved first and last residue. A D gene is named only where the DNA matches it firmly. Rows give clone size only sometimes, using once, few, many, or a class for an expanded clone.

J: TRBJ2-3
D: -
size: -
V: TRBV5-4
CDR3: CASSYTGNPADTQYF
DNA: TGTGCCAGCAGCTATACCGGGAACCCCGCAGATACGCAGTATTTT

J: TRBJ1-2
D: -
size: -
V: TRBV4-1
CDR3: CASSQDWQGHGYTF
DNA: TGCGCCAGCAGCCAAGATTGGCAGGGCCATGGCTACACCTTC

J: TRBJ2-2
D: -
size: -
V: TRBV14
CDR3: CASSSPTLGTINTGELFF
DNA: TGTGCCAGCAGCTCGCCCACGCTTGGGACAATCAACACCGGGGAGCTGTTTTTT

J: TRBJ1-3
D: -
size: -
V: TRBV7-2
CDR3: CASSLGSSGNTIYF
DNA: TGTGCCAGCAGCTTGGGGAGCTCTGGAAACACCATATATTTT

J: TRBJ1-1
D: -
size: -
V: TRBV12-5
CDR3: CASGPGQPGGTEAFF
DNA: TGTGCTAGTGGTCCCGGACAGCCTGGGGGCACTGAAGCTTTCTTT

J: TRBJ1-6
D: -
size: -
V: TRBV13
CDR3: CASSSRTGNSPLHF
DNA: TGTGCCAGCAGCTCGCGGACGGGAAATTCACCCCTCCACTTT

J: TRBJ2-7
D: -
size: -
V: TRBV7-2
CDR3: CASSFSSVGEQYF
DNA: TGTGCCAGCAGCTTTTCGTCGGTCGGCGAGCAGTACTTC

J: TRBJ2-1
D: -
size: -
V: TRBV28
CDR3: CASGRGQQFF
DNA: TGTGCCTCGGGGCGGGGCCAGCAGTTCTTC

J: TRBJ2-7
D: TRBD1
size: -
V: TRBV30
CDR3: CAWTTGGGLPYF
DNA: TGTGCCTGGACGACAGGGGGCGGTTTACCGTACTTC

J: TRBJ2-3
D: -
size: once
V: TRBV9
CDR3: CASSVGASHSQYF
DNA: TGTGCCAGCAGCGTAGGGGCTTCCCATTCGCAGTATTTT

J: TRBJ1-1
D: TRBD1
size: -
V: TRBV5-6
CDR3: CASSLEYRGTEAFF
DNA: TGTGCCAGCAGCTTGGAATACAGGGGCACTGAAGCTTTCTTT

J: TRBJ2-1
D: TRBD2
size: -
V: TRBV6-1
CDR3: CASSDEYGTSGALSYNEQFF
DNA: TGTGCCAGCAGTGACGAATACGGGACTAGCGGGGCTCTATCCTACAATGAGCAGTTCTTC

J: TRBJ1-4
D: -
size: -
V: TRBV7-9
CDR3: CASSISMREKLFF
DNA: TGTGCCAGCAGCATATCGATGAGAGAAAAACTGTTTTTT

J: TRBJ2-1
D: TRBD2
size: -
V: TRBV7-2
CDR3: CASSYQLAGGSGSEQFF
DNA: TGTGCCAGCAGCTATCAACTAGCGGGAGGGTCCGGTTCTGAGCAGTTCTTC

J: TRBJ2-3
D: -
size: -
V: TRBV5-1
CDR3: CASSLGSGGGTDTQYF
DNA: TGCGCCAGCAGCTTGGGGTCCGGGGGAGGCACAGATACGCAGTATTTT

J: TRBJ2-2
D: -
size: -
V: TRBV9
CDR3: CASSQNTGELFF
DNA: TGTGCCAGCAGCCAGAACACCGGGGAGCTGTTTTTT

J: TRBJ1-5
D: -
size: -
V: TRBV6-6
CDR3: CASSTTRANSNQPQHF
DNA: TGTGCCAGCAGTACTACCAGGGCGAATAGCAATCAGCCCCAGCATTTT

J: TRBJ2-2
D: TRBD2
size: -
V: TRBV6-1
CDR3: CASRGLAGVTGELFF
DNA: TGTGCCAGCAGGGGACTAGCGGGAGTAACCGGGGAGCTGTTTTTT

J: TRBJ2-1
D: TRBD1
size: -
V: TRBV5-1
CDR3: CASSLQGQAEQFF
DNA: TGCGCCAGCAGCTTGCAGGGACAGGCTGAGCAGTTCTTC

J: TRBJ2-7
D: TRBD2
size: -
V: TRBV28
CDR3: CASSRRLAATYEQYF
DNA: TGTGCCAGCAGCCGCAGACTAGCGGCTACCTACGAGCAGTACTTC

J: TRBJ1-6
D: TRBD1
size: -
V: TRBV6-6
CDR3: CASSNRDRVYNSPLHF
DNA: TGTGCCAGCAGCAACCGGGACAGGGTCTATAATTCACCCCTCCACTTT

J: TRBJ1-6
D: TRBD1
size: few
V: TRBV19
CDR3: CASSISGQGARNSPLHF
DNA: TGTGCCAGTAGTATATCGGGACAGGGGGCTAGGAATTCACCCCTCCACTTT

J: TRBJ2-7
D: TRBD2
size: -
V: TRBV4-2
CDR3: CASSPQREGYEQYF
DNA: TGTGCCAGCAGCCCCCAGCGGGAGGGGTACGAGCAGTACTTC

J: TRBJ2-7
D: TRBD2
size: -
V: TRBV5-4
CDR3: CASSLATSGGGYEQYF
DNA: TGTGCCAGCAGCTTGGCCACTAGCGGGGGGGGGTACGAGCAGTACTTC

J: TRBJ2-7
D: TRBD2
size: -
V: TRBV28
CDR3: CASKWAGAHYEQYF
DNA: TGTGCCAGCAAGTGGGCGGGAGCCCACTACGAGCAGTACTTC

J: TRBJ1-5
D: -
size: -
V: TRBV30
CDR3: CAWAAQGRGSNQPQHF
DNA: TGTGCCTGGGCTGCCCAGGGGCGCGGTAGCAATCAGCCCCAGCATTTT

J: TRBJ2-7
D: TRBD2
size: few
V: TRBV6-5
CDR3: CASRQAGVKGEQYF
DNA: TGTGCCAGCAGGCAAGCGGGAGTCAAGGGCGAGCAGTACTTC

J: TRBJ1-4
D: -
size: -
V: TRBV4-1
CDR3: CASSQDPQAVAGEKLFF
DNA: TGCGCCAGCAGCCAAGACCCTCAGGCTGTAGCGGGGGAAAAACTGTTTTTT

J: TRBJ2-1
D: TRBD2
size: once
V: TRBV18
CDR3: CASSPKTGLAGNPYNEQFF
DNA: TGTGCCAGCTCACCAAAAACAGGACTAGCGGGCAACCCCTACAATGAGCAGTTCTTC

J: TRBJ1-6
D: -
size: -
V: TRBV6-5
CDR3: CASRGRAVPNSPLHF
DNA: TGTGCCAGCAGAGGCAGGGCTGTCCCTAACTCACCCCTCCACTTT

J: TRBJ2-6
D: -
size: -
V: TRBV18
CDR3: CASSFTTMSAGANVLTF
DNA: TGTGCCAGCTCCTTTACCACGATGAGTGCTGGGGCCAACGTCCTGACTTTC

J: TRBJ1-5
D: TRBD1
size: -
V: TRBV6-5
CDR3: CASSRDRDQPQHF
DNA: TGTGCCAGCAGCCGGGACAGGGATCAGCCCCAGCATTTT

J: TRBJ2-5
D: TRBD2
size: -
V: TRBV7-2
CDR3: CASSPATSGPQETQYF
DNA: TGTGCCAGCAGCCCGGCGACTAGCGGACCCCAAGAGACCCAGTACTTC

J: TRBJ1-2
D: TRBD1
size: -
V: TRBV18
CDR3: CASSPRTGMDYGYTF
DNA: TGTGCCAGCTCCCCACGGACAGGGATGGACTATGGCTACACCTTC

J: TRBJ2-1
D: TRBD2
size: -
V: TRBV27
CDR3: CASTLTSGTYNEQFF
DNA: TGTGCCAGCACCTTGACGAGCGGGACCTACAATGAGCAGTTCTTC

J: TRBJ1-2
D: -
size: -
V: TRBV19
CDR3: CASSMAAVYGYTF
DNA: TGTGCCAGTAGTATGGCTGCTGTCTATGGCTACACCTTC

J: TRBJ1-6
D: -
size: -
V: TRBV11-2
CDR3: CASSLGLPPLHF
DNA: TGTGCCAGCAGCTTGGGACTACCACCCCTCCACTTT

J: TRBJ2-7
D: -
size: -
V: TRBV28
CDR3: CASSFLSYEQYF
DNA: TGTGCCAGCAGTTTTCTGAGCTACGAGCAGTACTTC

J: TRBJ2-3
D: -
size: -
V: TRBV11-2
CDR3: CASSPRAQYF
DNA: TGTGCCAGCAGCCCCCGAGCGCAGTATTTT

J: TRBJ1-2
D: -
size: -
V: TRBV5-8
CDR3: CASSLDEGANYGYTF
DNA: TGTGCCAGCAGCTTGGACGAGGGGGCTAACTATGGCTACACCTTC

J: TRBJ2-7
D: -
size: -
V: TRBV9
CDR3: CASSEGTLSSYEQYF
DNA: TGTGCCAGCAGCGAAGGGACTCTGAGCTCCTACGAGCAGTACTTC

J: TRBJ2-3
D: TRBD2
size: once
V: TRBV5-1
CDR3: CASSLAAGETTDTQYF
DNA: TGCGCCAGCAGCTTGGCCGCGGGAGAGACCACAGATACGCAGTATTTT

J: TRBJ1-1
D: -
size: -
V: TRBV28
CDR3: CASSILTQVNTEAFF
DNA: TGTGCCAGCAGCATCCTCACACAGGTGAACACTGAAGCTTTCTTT

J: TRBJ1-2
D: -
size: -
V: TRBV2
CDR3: CASSGQYGYTF
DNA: TGTGCCAGCAGCGGACAGTATGGCTACACCTTC

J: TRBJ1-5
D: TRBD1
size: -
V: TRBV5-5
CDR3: CASSLGTGGTHQPQHF
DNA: TGTGCCAGCAGCTTGGGGACAGGGGGTACGCATCAGCCCCAGCATTTT

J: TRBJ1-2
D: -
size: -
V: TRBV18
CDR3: CASSLTATNYGYTF
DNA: TGTGCCAGCTCACTGACAGCCACTAACTATGGCTACACCTTC

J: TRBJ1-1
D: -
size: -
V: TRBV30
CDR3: CAWTGFGRDTEAFF
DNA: TGTGCCTGGACGGGCTTTGGGAGGGACACTGAAGCTTTCTTT

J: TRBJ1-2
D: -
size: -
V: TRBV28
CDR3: CASGPHYGYTF
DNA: TGTGCCAGCGGGCCCCACTATGGCTACACCTTC

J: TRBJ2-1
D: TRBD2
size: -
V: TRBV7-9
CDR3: CASSLTSGRLKNEQFF
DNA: TGTGCCAGCAGCCTGACTAGCGGGAGGTTGAAGAATGAGCAGTTCTTC

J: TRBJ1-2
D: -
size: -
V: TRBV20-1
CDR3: CSARKGDGYTF
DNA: TGCAGTGCTAGAAAAGGGGATGGCTACACCTTC

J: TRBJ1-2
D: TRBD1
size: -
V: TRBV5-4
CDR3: CASTKFGTAYGYTF
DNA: TGTGCCAGCACCAAGTTCGGGACAGCCTATGGCTACACCTTC

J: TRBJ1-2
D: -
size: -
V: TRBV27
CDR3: CASRPVGGYGYTF
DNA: TGTGCCAGCAGGCCCGTGGGGGGCTATGGCTACACCTTC